This TCR beta chain is from a study of blood T cell repertoires in COVID-19. Study in general: Some COVID-19 samples were acute and others convalescent; all came from the United States, Italy and Spain. Sources were T cells, B-cell-depleted T cells, or PBMCs; the material itself was cDNA or gDNA.

Only one count was recorded for this clone. In the original workflow: Reference gene primers were amplified, and this amplification served to estimate nucleated cell counts. Sequenced by immunoSEQ multiplex PCR; TCRdb stores in-frame clones only, minus some. V and J calls and clone size follow that table, whereas D and trimming were derived from the DNA. Of tens of thousands of clones in the sample, over 70% are singletons; the top ten hold over 9.5%. The receptor was derived from a human donor with active COVID-19. The donor label of this sample is uncertain. Sequenced sample: peripheral blood.

CDR3 DNA sequence: TGTGCCAGCAGTTTTTCCACAACCGAGCAGTACTTC. Protein sequence: CASSFSTTEQYF. The chain recombines TRBV28 with TRBJ2-7, with D unresolved. Germline assignment: CDR1 MDHEN and CDR2 SYDVKM. Trimming shortened V by 3 bases and J by 6 bases, and 9 bases separated the two germline ends. The length of the CDR3 is 12 residues.